One and the same sample provided the 27 T cell receptor beta chains below, sequenced in a study of blood T cell repertoires in COVID-19. Produced via immunoSEQ multiplex PCR; TCRdb's table is partial and in-frame only. The data contain about 110,000 clones, roughly 75% of them singletons. The sample was peripheral blood. The receptors come from a human donor in a cohort sampled during active or convalescent COVID-19.

CDR3 bases: TGCGCCAGCAGCTTCCTGGGCGGGGGAAGCCAAGAGACCCAGTACTTC. This codes for CASSFLGGGSQETQYF. The rearrangement uses TRBV5-1 and TRBJ2-5; 7 bases fit TRBD2. J was trimmed by 1 base and V by 2 bases; bases with no gene match: 8. This CDR3 is 16 amino acids long. Germline V gene sequence: CDR1 SGHRS, CDR2 YFSETQ. Full variable domain (missing parts from reference TRBV5-1 and TRBJ2-5): KAGVTQTPRYLIKTRGQQVTLSCSPISGHRSVSWYQQTPGQGLQFLFEYFSETQRNKGNFPGRFSGRQFSNSRSEMNVSTLELGDSALYLCASSFLGGGSQETQYFGPGTRLLVL.

The chain couples TRBV7-9 to TRBJ1-2, with D unclear. This CDR3 has 15 amino acids. Germline assignment: CDR1 SEHNR and CDR2 FQNEAQ (reference sequence). V lost 2 bases to trimming and J lost 6 bases, with 16 bases between them. The CDR3 sequence: CASSLYDPSRDGYTF. For the CDR3, the DNA is TGTGCCAGCAGCTTATACGACCCCTCGCGGGATGGCTACACCTTC.

This clone came up once. The V call is TRBV3-1 (or the pseudogene TRBV3-2), the J call TRBJ2-5; D might be TRBD2 (6 bases). The CDR3 runs 14 residues. Per the germline V gene, CDR1 is LGHDT and CDR2 is YNNKEL (reference sequence). Trimming cost V 1 base and J 5 bases, with 11 bases left between them. DNA of the CDR3: TGTGCCAGCAGCCAAGCGGGGGTATCGGAGACCCAGTACTTC. It translates to CASSQAGVSETQYF.

The chain has TRBV7-2 and TRBJ1-3; D not certain. V lost 3 bases and J 8 bases, leaving 14 bases between the germline ends. This CDR3 spans 14 amino acids. Germline-derived CDR1 and CDR2 are SGHTA and FQGNSA. In DNA form, the CDR3 reads TGTGCCAGCAGCTTGGGTTTGACGGCGGACACCATATATTTT. Its translation: CASSLGLTADTIYF.

J is TRBJ2-3 and V is TRBV7-2, with 12 bases lining up with TRBD1. The V gene's germline CDR1 is SGHTA and CDR2 FQGNSA. CDR3 length equals 16 residues. V lost 2 bases and J lost 6; bases outside the gene matches: 6. The CDR3 reads CASSLWGQGASDTQYF. The CDR3, as DNA: TGTGCCAGCAGCTTATGGGGACAGGGGGCTTCGGATACGCAGTATTTT.

The chain couples TRBV13 to TRBJ2-1, with a tentative D call TRBD1 (6 bases). Germline V lookup: CDR1 PRHDT, CDR2 FYEKMQ (reference sequence). Trimming took 2 bases from V and 5 from J, leaving 13 bases between them. The CDR3 runs to 15 residues. The CDR3 reads CASSLRPTGNNEQFF. In DNA, the CDR3 is TGTGCCAGCAGCTTAAGGCCGACAGGAAACAATGAGCAGTTCTTC.

The chain has TRBV28 and TRBJ1-6, with 7 positions matching TRBD1. The length of the CDR3 is 16 residues. The V and J ends lost 5 bases and 10 bases, in that order; junction bases with no gene match: 14. Germline values: CDR1 MDHEN, CDR2 SYDVKM. In DNA, the CDR3 is TGTGCCAGCAGTCAGCAGCCCACAGGGGAAAGGTCACCCCTCCACTTT. It yields the protein CASSQQPTGERSPLHF.

This clone was observed a few times. The V and J genes are TRBV9 and TRBJ1-6; no definite D call. The ends were cut back, 1 base at V and 5 bases at J, with 7 bases in the middle. The CDR3 contains 14 residues. The germline V gene has CDR1 SGDLS and CDR2 YYNGEE. This CDR3 is CASSVSTNNSPLHF. In DNA, the CDR3 is TGTGCCAGCAGCGTAAGCACTAATAATTCACCCCTCCACTTT. The variable domain in full, with the rest retrieved from reference TRBV9 and TRBJ1-6, is DSGVTQTPKHLITATGQRVTLRCSPRSGDLSVYWYQQSLDQGLQFLIQYYNGEERAKGNILERFSAQQFPDLHSELNLSSLELGDSALYFCASSVSTNNSPLHFGNGTRLTVT.

The rearrangement links TRBV7-6 to TRBJ2-1; TRBD2 agrees at 13 bases. CDR1 and CDR2 from the germline V gene are SGHVS and FNYEAQ. This CDR3 contains 16 residues. The V segment lost 6 bases and the J segment 5 bases; nucleotides outside the gene matches: 7. In DNA form, the CDR3 reads TGTGCCAGCAGTTCGAGACTAGCGGGAGGTAACAATGAGCAGTTCTTC. Encoded protein: CASSSRLAGGNNEQFF.

The chain employs TRBV25-1 and TRBJ1-2; possible D gene TRBD1, 5 bases. Germline V gene sequence: CDR1 MGHDK, CDR2 SYGVNS. V was clipped by 1 base and J by 4 bases, with 16 bases between them. The CDR3 consists of 16 residues. This CDR3 reads CASSEFPLGVGYGYTF. DNA of the CDR3: TGTGCCAGCAGTGAATTCCCGTTAGGGGTCGGCTATGGCTACACCTTC.

The chain recombines TRBV6-5 with TRBJ2-5; 8 bases line up with TRBD1. Trimming removed 10 bases from V and 6 bases from J; junction bases left unmatched: 16. In germline, CDR1 is MNHEY, CDR2 SVGAGI. The CDR3 is 15 residues long. The CDR3 DNA follows: TGTGCCATCGGGGCCCACGGACAGGGTAAAAAGACCCAGTACTTC. Amino acid sequence: CAIGAHGQGKKTQYF.

The chain is built from TRBV11-2 and TRBJ1-6, with D unclear. CDR3 size: 15 residues. V was cut by 5 bases and J by 0 bases, with 8 bases left in between. Germline lookup yields CDR1 SGHAT and CDR2 FQNNGV. This chain's CDR3 is CASSPGSSYNSPLHF. CDR3 sequence (DNA): TGTGCCAGCAGCCCGGGAAGCTCCTATAATTCACCCCTCCACTTT.

The gene calls are TRBV20-1 and TRBJ1-2; D is possibly TRBD1 (5 bases). CDR3 size: 10 residues. V was pared by 7 bases and J by 10 bases, with 13 bases between. The V gene's germline CDR1 is DFQATT and CDR2 SNEGSKA (reference sequence). DNA of the CDR3: TGCAGTGGTGCGGGACGGATCTACACCTTC. Encoded protein: CSGAGRIYTF.

The chain combines TRBV10-1 with TRBJ1-1; D possibly corresponds to TRBD1 (5 bases). This CDR3 has 13 residues. V lost 4 bases to trimming and J lost 1 base, with 7 bases between them. Germline V gene sequence: CDR1 WNHNN, CDR2 SYGVQD (reference sequence). The CDR3 here is CASSVRGNTEAFF. Here the CDR3 DNA reads TGCGCCAGCAGTGTAAGGGGGAACACTGAAGCTTTCTTT.

In this sample, this clone turned up once. The chain couples TRBV28 to TRBJ2-7; 8 bases match TRBD1. J gave up 1 base and V 8 bases, and 7 bases lay outside the gene matches. Germline assignment: CDR1 MDHEN and CDR2 SYDVKM. This CDR3 has 14 residues. CDR3 nucleotides: TGTGCCAGCTTCGACAGGGGAGTTTCCTACGAGCAGTACTTC. Translation: CASFDRGVSYEQYF.

The genes are TRBV27 and TRBJ2-2; 10 bases align to TRBD2. The V gene's germline CDR1 is MNHEY and CDR2 SMNVEV (reference sequence). Trimming removed 5 bases from V and 0 bases from J; junction bases left unmatched: 6. This CDR3 comprises 17 residues. The CDR3: CASSPSSGRANTGELFF. In DNA form, the CDR3 reads TGTGCCAGCAGTCCCTCCAGCGGGAGGGCGAACACCGGGGAGCTGTTTTTT.

This chain connects TRBV4-3 to TRBJ1-4; weak D call: TRBD1 (6 bases). The germline V gene has CDR1 LGHNA and CDR2 YSLEER. The CDR3 covers 18 residues. V shed 0 bases and J shed 0 bases, with 14 bases lying between them. The DNA for the CDR3 is TGCGCCAGCAGCCAAGAGGGGGCGAGCTCAGCAACTAATGAAAAACTGTTTTTT. Encoded protein: CASSQEGASSATNEKLFF.

The chain has TRBV18 and TRBJ1-2; tentative D call: TRBD1 (5 bases). V lost 4 bases to trimming and J lost 4 bases, with 16 bases between them. The CDR3 runs to 15 residues. Germline V gene sequence: CDR1 KGHSH, CDR2 LQKENI. CDR3 sequence (DNA): TGTGCCAGCTCACTGAGTGGTCGGGGACTCTATGGCTACACCTTC. Its protein is CASSLSGRGLYGYTF.

The gene calls are TRBV7-6 and TRBJ1-5, with 11 bases aligning to TRBD1. J lost 6 bases, V lost 5 bases, and 9 bases had no gene match. Germline V CDR1 and CDR2: SGHVS, FNYEAQ. CDR3 length equals 16 residues. CDR3 in amino acids: CASSTRTGGWGQPQHF. In DNA, the CDR3 is TGTGCCAGCAGCACTCGGACAGGGGGCTGGGGTCAGCCCCAGCATTTT.

This clone was observed a handful of times. The gene calls are TRBV6-2 or TRBV6-3 and TRBJ2-7, with TRBD2 matching 12 bases. Trimming took 6 bases from V and 3 from J; bases not matched to a gene: 3. This CDR3 contains 14 residues. Germline assignment: CDR1 MNHEY and CDR2 SVGEGT. The chain's CDR3 is CASSLGLAGYEQYF. The DNA for the CDR3 is TGTGCCAGCAGCCTGGGACTAGCGGGCTACGAGCAGTACTTC.

The genes are TRBV27 and TRBJ1-2; 7 bases match TRBD1. V shed 0 bases and J 9 bases; nucleotides not matched to a gene: 10. The CDR3 covers 15 residues. Germline V lookup: CDR1 MNHEY, CDR2 SMNVEV (reference sequence). CDR3 sequence: CASSLSPVGGTSYTF. In DNA, the CDR3 is TGTGCCAGCAGTTTATCGCCCGTAGGGGGCACGAGCTACACCTTC.

V and J are TRBV7-2 and TRBJ1-6, with D perhaps TRBD1 (6 bases). Trimming left V 5 bases short and J 8 bases short, with 16 bases between. Germline V gene data show CDR1 as SGHTA and CDR2 as FQGNSA. The CDR3 is made up of 15 amino acids. The CDR3 nucleotides read TGTGCCAGCAGCCTCGCAGGGACATCGGATTCACCCCTCCACTTT. Amino acid sequence: CASSLAGTSDSPLHF.

The genes are TRBV18 and TRBJ1-1, with 7 bases that match TRBD1. J lost 6 bases, V lost 1 base, and 8 bases had no gene match. CDR3 length: 15 residues. The germline V gene encodes CDR1 KGHSH and CDR2 LQKENI. CDR3 loop: CASSPLLQGKAEAFF. The CDR3 bases are TGTGCCAGCTCACCACTATTACAGGGGAAGGCTGAAGCTTTCTTT.

This clone was counted only a few times. The rearrangement joins TRBV19 to TRBJ1-5, with 8 bases aligning to TRBD1. The CDR3 runs to 15 residues. Germline loops: CDR1 LNHDA, CDR2 SQIVND (reference sequence). The V gene end was trimmed by 2 bases and the J gene end by 8 bases; junction bases not matched to a gene: 8. CDR3 coding DNA: TGTGCCAGTAGTATAAGTGCAGGGGGACAGGAGCCCCAGCATTTT. Amino acid sequence: CASSISAGGQEPQHF.

V gene TRBV19 combines with J gene TRBJ1-2; 7 bases map to TRBD1. Germline V gene sequence: CDR1 LNHDA, CDR2 SQIVND (reference sequence). The CDR3 sequence is 14 residues long. Trimming removed 6 bases from V and 10 bases from J; junction bases left unmatched: 14. The CDR3 loop is CASRSRGTEIVYTF. CDR3 in DNA: TGTGCCAGTAGATCCCGCGGGACAGAGATCGTCTACACCTTC. Based on the CDR3 plus reference TRBV19 and TRBJ1-2, the full variable domain is DGGITQSPKYLFRKEGQNVTLSCEQNLNHDAMYWYRQDPGQGLRLIYYSQIVNDFQKGDIAEGYSVSREKKESFPLTVTSAQKNPTAFYLCASRSRGTEIVYTFGSGTRLTVV.

The chain has TRBV3-1 (or the pseudogene TRBV3-2) and TRBJ2-1; 8 bases are a match to TRBD1. Unmatched junction bases numbered 0, after V lost 1 base and J lost 1 base. The CDR3 runs to 15 residues. The germline CDR1 and CDR2 sequences are LGHDT and YNNKEL (reference sequence). CDR3 protein: CASSQGTGSYNEQFF. In DNA form, the CDR3 reads TGTGCCAGCAGCCAAGGGACAGGGTCCTACAATGAGCAGTTCTTC.

CDR3 coding DNA: TGCGCCAGCAGCCGAGGGGACAGGACAGTAGCCACTGAAGCTTTCTTT. This sequence encodes CASSRGDRTVATEAFF. The V call is TRBV4-1, the J call TRBJ1-1; TRBD1 matches 8 bases. The CDR3 runs to 16 residues. Germline V CDR1 and CDR2: MGHRA, YSYEKL. V gave up 4 bases and J gave up 4 bases; unmatched junction bases: 11.